What follows describes a single T cell receptor beta chain. The specificity of this receptor is unknown. No base qualities exist here, and no much larger clone lies one base off it. This specimen comes from a study of persistence of HIV-infected CD4 T cells (dated by TCRdb to 2020 to 2021). Some background on the complete study: CMV- and HIV-1 Gag-responding CD4+ T cells were isolated from ART-treated individuals so that antigen-driven clonal expansion of HIV-1-infected cells could be examined. Cross-participant TCR cluster analysis included under ten participants for CMV and about 7 participants for Gag. The median time the participants had spent on suppressive ART was more than 7 years. TCRbeta sequencing assessed the clonality of all cells in each sorted population, while proviral sequencing assessed the clonality of infected cells. Peripheral blood samples of up to about 200 mL were obtained at multiple time points, with the exception of two participants, for whom leukapheresis was performed at a single time point.

The immunoSEQ hsTCRB assay version 4 in survey mode was used to sequence TCRbeta repertoires from genomic DNA. For TCRbeta sequencing, genomic DNA was diluted to roughly 10 ng/uL, with up to 1 ug used per sample. In the source study's methods: Analysis of the TCRbeta data was done in ImmunoSeq Analyzer 3.0, and diversity was computed on productive nucleotide rearrangements. Lower-bound TCR diversity was estimated with the improved Chao index, and clonality with the Gini coefficient using the Immunarch R package. When different nucleotide rearrangements encoded the same CDR3beta amino acid sequence, each rearrangement was treated as a distinct clonotype. Differential abundance analysis found TCRbeta sequences that were significantly enriched in antigen-responding cells compared with anti-CD3/anti-CD28-activated cells. GLIPH2 grouped TCRs by predicted peptide-MHC specificity, both within each participant and across combined participant data sets. The immuneACCESS repertoire file appears here via TCRdb, limited to in-frame rearrangements. These files lack a portion of the clones; in checked studies, under half of the deficit traces to unresolved V genes, and the cause of the others is not known. D and trimming come from the DNA, and the V and J calls and clone size come from that table. Across this sample there are around 35,000 clones, with more than 75% seen only once. The ten largest clonotypes hold roughly 1% of the sample.

Cut back by 1 base and 6 bases, the V and J ends lie 15 bases apart. Looking up the germline V gene (reference sequence) yields CDR1 GTSNPN and CDR2 SVGIG. The CDR3 numbers 14 residues from cysteine through phenylalanine. The only DNA kept is the CDR3, 42 bases in frame from the first base. Results and caveats for the whole study, not just this receptor: Antigen-responding cells were enriched for degenerate expanded CDR3beta sequences, which suggests convergent selection of CD4+ responses to CMV and Gag. Only a small number of individuals took part in the study, and only a limited range of antigens was tested. Significantly lower TCRbeta richness was observed in CMV- and Gag-responding cells than in anti-CD3/anti-CD28-responding cells, and higher oligoclonality was observed in CMV-responding cells than in CD3/CD28-stimulated and Gag-responding cells. A correlation was observed between TCR oligoclonality and proviral oligoclonality within the same sorted populations. Because the TCR analyses were done in bulk, restricting them to just the rare CMV-responding cells that actually carried HIV-1 proviruses was not possible.

Per the publication, the treatment or condition label means: suppressive antiretroviral therapy. A pool of overlapping 15-mer peptides from HIV-1 Gag, at about 0.92 ug per peptide per mL, was used to stimulate the cells. Memory populations depleted of antigen-responding cells were obtained by sorting nonresponding CD40L-negative CD69-negative CD45RO-high memory CD4+ T cells. Participants were HIV-1-infected adults who started suppressive ART during chronic infection. For at least 4 years, participants had undetectable plasma HIV-1 RNA, below 50 copies/mL. To be included, participants needed a CD4+ T cell count above 400 cells/uL and a positive CMV serology. Before stimulation, PBMCs were isolated using density centrifugation and then depleted of CD8+ T cells. Stimulation of CD8-depleted PBMCs was carried out for approximately 20 hours with anti-CD28/CD49d costimulation, CD40-blocking antibody and enfuvirtide, to prevent new infections. Cell sorting was done on a Beckman Coulter MoFlo Legacy or XDP sorter, and dead cells were excluded with propidium iodide. The QIAamp DNA Mini Kit was used for genomic DNA extraction from samples above one million cells, and the Quick-DNA Microprep Kit was used otherwise.

Sample: cultured CD4+ T cells from PBMCs, taken from a patient who received antiretroviral therapy. The cell subset or site label for this specimen denotes: CD40L-CD69- CD45RO-high memory CD4 T cells not responding to Gag peptides. The rearranged chain carries TRBV30 and TRBJ1-1; TRBD1 might be the D gene, on 6 matching bases. The TCR sequence derives from an adult with HIV. The donor label of this sample is uncertain. The DNA is as follows: TGTGCCTGGAGTGCCGGACAGCGAGCACCTGAAGCTTTCTTT. It translates as CAWSAGQRAPEAFF. The reference TRBV30 and TRBJ1-1 proteins fill in what lies around the CDR3, so the full variable domain reads SQTIHQWPATLVQPVGSPLSLECTVEGTSNPNLYWYRQAAGRGLQLLFYSVGIGQISSEVPQNLSASRPQDRQFILSSKKLLLSDSGFYLCAWSAGQRAPEAFFGQGTRLTVV.